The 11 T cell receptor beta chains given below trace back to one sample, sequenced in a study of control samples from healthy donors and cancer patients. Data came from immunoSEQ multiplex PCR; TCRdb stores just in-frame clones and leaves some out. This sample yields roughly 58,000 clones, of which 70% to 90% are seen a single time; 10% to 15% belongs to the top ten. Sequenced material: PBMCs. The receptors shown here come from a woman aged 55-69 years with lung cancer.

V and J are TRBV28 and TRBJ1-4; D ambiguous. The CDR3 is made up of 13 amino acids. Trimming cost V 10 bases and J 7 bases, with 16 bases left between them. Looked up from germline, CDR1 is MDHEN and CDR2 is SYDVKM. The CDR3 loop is CATSTTRGEKLFF. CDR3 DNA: TGTGCCACCTCGACGACTCGGGGTGAAAAACTGTTTTTT. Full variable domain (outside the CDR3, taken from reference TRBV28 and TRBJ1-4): DVKVTQSSRYLVKRTGEKVFLECVQDMDHENMFWYRQDPGLGLRLIYFSYDVKMKEKGDIPEGYSVSREKKERFSLILESASTNQTSMYLCATSTTRGEKLFFGSGTQLSVL.

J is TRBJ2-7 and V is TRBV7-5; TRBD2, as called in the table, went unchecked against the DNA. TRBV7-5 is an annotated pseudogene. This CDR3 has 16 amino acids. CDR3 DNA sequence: TGTGTCAGAAGCTCCCACCAGCTAGCGGGAGCCTACGAGCAGTACTTC. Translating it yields CVRSSHQLAGAYEQYF.

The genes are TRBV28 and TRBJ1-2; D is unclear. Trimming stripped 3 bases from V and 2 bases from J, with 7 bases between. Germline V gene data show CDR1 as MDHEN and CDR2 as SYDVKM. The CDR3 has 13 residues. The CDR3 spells CASSFGQNYGYTF. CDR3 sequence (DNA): TGTGCCAGCAGTTTCGGCCAAAACTATGGCTACACCTTC.

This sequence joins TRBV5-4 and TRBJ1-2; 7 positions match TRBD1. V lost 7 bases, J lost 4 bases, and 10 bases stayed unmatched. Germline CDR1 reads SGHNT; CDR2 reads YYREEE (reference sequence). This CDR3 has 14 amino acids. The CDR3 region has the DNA TGTGCCAGCTGGAGCCAAGGGGACAGCTATGGCTACACCTTC. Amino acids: CASWSQGDSYGYTF. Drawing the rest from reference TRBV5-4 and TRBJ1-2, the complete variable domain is ETGVTQSPTHLIKTRGQQVTLRCSSQSGHNTVSWYQQALGQGPQFIFQYYREEENGRGNFPPRFSGLQFPNYSSELNVNALELDDSALYLCASWSQGDSYGYTFGSGTRLTVV.

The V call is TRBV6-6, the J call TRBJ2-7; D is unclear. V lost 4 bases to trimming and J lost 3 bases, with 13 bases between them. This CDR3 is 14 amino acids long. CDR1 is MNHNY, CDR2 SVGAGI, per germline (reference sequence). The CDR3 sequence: CASSSALVGYEQYF. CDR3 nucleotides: TGTGCCAGCAGTTCGGCTCTGGTAGGCTACGAGCAGTACTTC.

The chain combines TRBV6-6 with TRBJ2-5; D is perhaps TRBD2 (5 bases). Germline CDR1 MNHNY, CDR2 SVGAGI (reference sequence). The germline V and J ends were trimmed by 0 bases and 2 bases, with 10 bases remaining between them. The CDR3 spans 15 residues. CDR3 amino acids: CASSYSSIAQETQYF. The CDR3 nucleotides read TGTGCCAGCAGTTACTCGAGCATAGCGCAAGAGACCCAGTACTTC.

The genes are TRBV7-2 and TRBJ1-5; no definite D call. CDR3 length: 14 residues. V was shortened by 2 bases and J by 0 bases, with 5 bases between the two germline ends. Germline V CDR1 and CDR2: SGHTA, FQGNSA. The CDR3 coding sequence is TGTGCCAGCAGCTTAACACCTAGCAATCAGCCCCAGCATTTT. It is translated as CASSLTPSNQPQHF.

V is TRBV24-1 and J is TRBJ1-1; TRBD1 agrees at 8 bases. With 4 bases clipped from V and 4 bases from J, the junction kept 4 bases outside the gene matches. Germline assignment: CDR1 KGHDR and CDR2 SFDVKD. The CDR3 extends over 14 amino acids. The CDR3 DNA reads TGTGCCACCAGTGACCCGGACAGGGCCACTGAAGCTTTCTTT. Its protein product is CATSDPDRATEAFF.

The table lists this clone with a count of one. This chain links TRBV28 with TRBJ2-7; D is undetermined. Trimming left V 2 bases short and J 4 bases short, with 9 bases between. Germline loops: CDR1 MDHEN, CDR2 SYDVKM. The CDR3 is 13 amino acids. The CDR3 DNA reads TGTGCCAGCAGTTTAGGTTCGGAGTACGAGCAGTACTTC. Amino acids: CASSLGSEYEQYF.

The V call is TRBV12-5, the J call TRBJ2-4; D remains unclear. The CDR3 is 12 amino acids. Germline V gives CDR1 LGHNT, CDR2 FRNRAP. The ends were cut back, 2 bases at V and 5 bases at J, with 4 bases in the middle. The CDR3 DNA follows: TGTGCTAGTGGTTTGTACCAAAACATTCAGTACTTC. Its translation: CASGLYQNIQYF.

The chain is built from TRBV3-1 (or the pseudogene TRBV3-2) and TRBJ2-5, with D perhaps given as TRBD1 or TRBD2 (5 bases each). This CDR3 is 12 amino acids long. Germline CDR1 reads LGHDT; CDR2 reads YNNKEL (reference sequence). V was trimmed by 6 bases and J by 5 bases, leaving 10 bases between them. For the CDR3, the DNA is TGTGCCAGCAGGGGGGAGATTGAGACCCAGTACTTC. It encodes CASRGEIETQYF.